Listed here are 8 T cell receptor beta chains from one sample, sequenced in a study of cytomegalovirus exposure and HLA in healthy donors. This table comes from immunoSEQ multiplex PCR, and its TCRdb copy is limited to in-frame clones, with some not included. Of about 120,000 clones listed, 70% to 90% are singletons. Material for sequencing was PBMCs. These receptor sequences come from a woman aged 25 to 39 in good health and CMV-seronegative.

The chain uses TRBV5-4 and TRBJ2-1; no firm D call. Looked up from germline, CDR1 is SGHNT and CDR2 is YYREEE (reference sequence). This CDR3 comprises 12 residues. V gave up 5 bases and J gave up 8 bases, with 11 bases separating them. The CDR3 protein is CASRAEGDEQFF. Here the CDR3 DNA reads TGTGCCAGCAGGGCAGAAGGAGATGAGCAGTTCTTC.

Comments on this clone: One junction end does not reproduce the germline sequence, and a read error may be involved. The chain combines TRBV2 with TRBJ2-5, with 11 positions matching TRBD2. This CDR3 is 14 amino acids long. The germline gives CDR1 SNHLY, CDR2 FYNNEI. The CDR3 region has the DNA TGTGCCAGCAGTTTTAGCGGGGGGGGAGAGGCCCAGTACTTC. Translated: CASSFSGGGEAQYF. Full variable domain (remainder filled in from reference TRBV2 and TRBJ2-5): EPEVTQTPSHQVTQMGQEVILRCVPISNHLYFYWYRQILGQKVEFLVSFYNNEISEKSEIFDDQFSVERPDGSNFTLKIRSTKLEDSAMYFCASSFSGGGEAQYFGPGTRLLVL.

The chain's CDR3 is CASSQWAQPQHF. CDR3 in DNA: TGTGCCAGCAGCCAATGGGCTCAGCCCCAGCATTTT. The genes are TRBV16 and TRBJ1-5; D gene unclear. CDR1 is KGHSY and CDR2 is FQNENV in the germline V gene. V dropped 1 base and J dropped 6 bases, with 4 bases sitting between them. This CDR3 spans 12 amino acids. Based on the CDR3 plus reference TRBV16 and TRBJ1-5, the full variable domain is GEEVAQTPKHLVRGEGQKAKLYCAPIKGHSYVFWYQQVLKNEFKFLISFQNENVFDETGMPKERFSAKCLPNSPCSLEIQATKLEDSAVYFCASSQWAQPQHFGDGTRLSIL.

This chain uses TRBV27 with TRBJ1-2, with TRBD1 matching 8 bases. Germline CDR1 reads MNHEY; CDR2 reads SMNVEV (reference sequence). The CDR3 covers 15 residues. J gave up 2 bases and V 4 bases, and 6 bases lay outside the gene matches. Here the CDR3 reads CASSSRTGSNYGYTF. In nucleotides, the CDR3 is TGTGCCAGCAGTTCTCGGACAGGGTCGAACTATGGCTACACCTTC.

The chain couples TRBV7-8 to TRBJ2-2; D uncertain. V shed 5 bases and J shed 6 bases, with 10 bases lying between them. Germline-derived CDR1 and CDR2 are SGHVS and FQNEAQ. CDR3 length: 13 amino acids. The CDR3 bases are TGTGCCAGCAGCCCCGGTCGCGCCGGGGAGCTGTTTTTT. It translates to CASSPGRAGELFF.

This clone was observed a single time. The chain couples TRBV7-9 to TRBJ2-5; TRBD2 is a possible D gene (6 bases). CDR1 is SEHNR, CDR2 FQNEAQ, per germline (reference sequence). The CDR3 is made up of 16 amino acids. V was pared by 4 bases and J by 2 bases, with 17 bases between. Here the CDR3 reads CASSSGRWAVQETQYF. CDR3 nucleotide sequence: TGTGCCAGCAGCTCGGGGAGGTGGGCGGTGCAAGAGACCCAGTACTTC.

The genes are TRBV6-5 and TRBJ2-3; 11 bases agree with TRBD2. This CDR3 comprises 15 residues. Trimming took 4 bases from V and 10 from J; bases not matched to a gene: 10. In germline, CDR1 is MNHEY, CDR2 SVGAGI. For the CDR3, the DNA is TGTGCCAGCAGTTCCACTAGCGGGGGTGCCGCGGCGCAGTATTTT. Residues: CASSSTSGGAAAQYF.

This chain links TRBV5-6 with TRBJ2-3; D perhaps matches TRBD1 (6 bases). Trimming took 4 bases from V and 3 from J, leaving 15 bases between them. Germline V gives CDR1 SGHDT, CDR2 YYEEEE. This CDR3 has 15 amino acids. The CDR3 DNA reads TGTGCCAGCAGCCCGAGCCCACAGGGTACAGATACGCAGTATTTT. It codes for CASSPSPQGTDTQYF.